Described below is a single TCR beta chain sequence and its context. In the study's own analysis: Amplification of reference gene primers provided the estimated nucleated cell counts. TCRdb's copy holds only in-frame clones and misses some; the assay was immunoSEQ multiplex PCR. The D gene and trimming were derived from the DNA, and the V and J assignments and clone size from that table. Among 250,000 to 300,000 clones listed, approximately 91% were seen once. CDR1 and CDR2 (germline): MNHEY, SMNVEV (reference sequence). This CDR3 has 15 residues. V was shortened by 6 bases and J by 1 base, with 15 bases between the two germline ends. The sample belongs to a study of blood T cell repertoires in COVID-19. Participants spanned ages about 18 to 100 years and resided in about two dozen US areas. Cohorts were assigned according to the clinical history that participants reported.

What was sequenced was PBMCs or T cells enriched from blood (not recorded which). The receptor's source is a woman aged 40 to 50 with acute COVID-19. The chain uses TRBV27 and TRBJ1-1, with D unclear. This CDR3 is CASRPSVASNTEAFF. The CDR3 nucleotides read TGTGCCAGCAGACCAAGCGTGGCCTCGAACACTGAAGCTTTCTTT.